This TCR beta chain is drawn from a study of blood T cell repertoires in COVID-19. Study context: From T cells, B-cell-depleted T cells, or PBMCs came the material, which was cDNA or gDNA.

Cohorts were determined from participant-reported clinical history. Sequenced by immunoSEQ multiplex PCR; TCRdb stores in-frame clones only, minus some. The data show about 280,000 clones, 87% seen once. V gave up 5 bases and J gave up 3 bases, with 14 bases separating them. The CDR3 contains 14 residues. Germline lookup yields CDR1 SGHRS and CDR2 YFSETQ. The TCR sequence derives from a woman in her thirties or forties who had recovered from COVID-19. The chain has TRBV5-1 and TRBJ1-2, with D possibly TRBD1 on 5 matching bases. Sequencing used PBMCs or T cells enriched from blood (not recorded which). Here the CDR3 reads CASSPSTDYYGYTF. In DNA, the CDR3 is TGCGCCAGCAGTCCATCGACAGACTACTATGGCTACACCTTC.